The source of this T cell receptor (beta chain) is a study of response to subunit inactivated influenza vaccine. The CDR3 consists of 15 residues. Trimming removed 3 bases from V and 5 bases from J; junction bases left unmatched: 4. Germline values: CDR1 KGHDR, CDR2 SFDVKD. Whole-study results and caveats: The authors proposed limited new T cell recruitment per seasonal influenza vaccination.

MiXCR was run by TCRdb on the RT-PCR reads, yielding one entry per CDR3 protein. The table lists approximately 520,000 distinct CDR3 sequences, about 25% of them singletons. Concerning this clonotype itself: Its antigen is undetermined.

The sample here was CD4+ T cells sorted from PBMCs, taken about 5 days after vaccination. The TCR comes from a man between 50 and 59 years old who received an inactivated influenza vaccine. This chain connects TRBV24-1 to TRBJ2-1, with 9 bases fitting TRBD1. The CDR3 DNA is TGTGCCACCAGTGATGCAGGACAGGGGCACAATGAGCAGTTCTTC. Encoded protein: CATSDAGQGHNEQFF.